Following are 25 T cell receptor beta chains from one sample sequenced in a study of cytomegalovirus exposure and HLA in healthy donors. Measured with immunoSEQ multiplex PCR; TCRdb has only the in-frame clones, and not every one. The table shows 100,000 to 150,000 clones, with roughly 89% occurring only once. Source material: PBMCs. The receptors originated from a woman under 30 in good health and CMV-seronegative.

V is TRBV11-2 and J is TRBJ2-7; 10 bases agree with TRBD2. V was pared by 6 bases and J by 2 bases, with 10 bases of the junction left unmatched. Germline loops: CDR1 SGHAT, CDR2 FQNNGV. The length of the CDR3 is 16 residues. CDR3 residues: CASSPGWLAGAYEQYV. DNA for the CDR3: TGTGCCAGCAGTCCCGGGTGGCTAGCGGGGGCCTACGAGCAGTACGTC.

The chain is built from TRBV28 and TRBJ1-4; TRBD1 matches at 7 bases. Germline assignment: CDR1 MDHEN and CDR2 SYDVKM. After removal of 6 bases from V and 7 bases from J, the junction contained 8 bases not matched to a gene. CDR3 length equals 14 residues. Here the CDR3 DNA reads TGTGCCAGCAGGCCGACAGGGAAAACTGAAAAACTGTTTTTT. This translates into CASRPTGKTEKLFF.

This clone came up once. The chain uses TRBV11-2 and TRBJ2-3, with 10 positions matching TRBD2. V shed 0 bases and J 3 bases; nucleotides not matched to a gene: 0. The germline V gene has CDR1 SGHAT and CDR2 FQNNGV. The length of the CDR3 is 15 residues. In DNA, the CDR3 is TGTGCCAGCAGCTTAGAACTAGCGGGGACAGATACGCAGTATTTT. The encoded protein is CASSLELAGTDTQYF.

The chain combines TRBV18 with TRBJ1-2, with unresolved D. The V gene lost 2 bases and the J gene lost 6 bases, with 16 bases spanning the gap. CDR3 length: 15 residues. Germline lookup yields CDR1 KGHSH and CDR2 LQKENI. In DNA form, the CDR3 reads TGTGCCAGCTCACCATATTCAGGCTCCCACAATGGCTACACCTTC. This sequence encodes CASSPYSGSHNGYTF.

The genes are TRBV2 and TRBJ1-1; D remains unclear. CDR1 and CDR2 (germline): SNHLY, FYNNEI. CDR3 size: 13 residues. V was clipped by 1 base and J by 6 bases, with 9 bases between them. Here the CDR3 reads CASSEDNNAEAFF. CDR3 DNA sequence: TGTGCCAGCAGTGAAGACAACAACGCTGAAGCTTTCTTT.

CDR3 bases: TGCGCCAGCAGCTTGAAGCAGGGGGCGAACACCGGGGAGCTGTTTTTT. As protein: CASSLKQGANTGELFF. The rearrangement joins TRBV5-1 to TRBJ2-2; 7 positions match TRBD1. This CDR3 comprises 16 residues. The V gene end was trimmed by 1 base and the J gene end by 0 bases; junction bases not matched to a gene: 3. Looked up from germline, CDR1 is SGHRS and CDR2 is YFSETQ.

The chain employs TRBV28 and TRBJ1-4, with D possibly being TRBD1 (6 bases). Germline values: CDR1 MDHEN, CDR2 SYDVKM. V was clipped by 6 bases and J by 0 bases, with 11 bases between them. The CDR3 spans 15 residues. The CDR3 here is CASSGQLATNEKLFF. CDR3 bases: TGTGCCAGCAGCGGACAGCTAGCAACTAATGAAAAACTGTTTTTT.

V and J are TRBV25-1 and TRBJ2-1, with TRBD2 matching over 8 bases. The CDR3 consists of 16 residues. Germline V gives CDR1 MGHDK, CDR2 SYGVNS. Trimming at V came to 5 bases and at J to 3 bases, leaving 9 bases not matched to a gene. The chain's CDR3 is CASSSTLRGDYNEQFF. The CDR3 DNA is TGTGCCAGCAGTTCCACCTTGCGGGGGGACTACAATGAGCAGTTCTTC. The whole variable domain, filled in from reference TRBV25-1 and TRBJ2-1, reads EADIYQTPRYLVIGTGKKITLECSQTMGHDKMYWYQQDPGMELHLIHYSYGVNSTEKGDLSSESTVSRIRTEHFPLTLESARPSHTSQYLCASSSTLRGDYNEQFFGPGTRLTVL.

The chain uses TRBV6-5 and TRBJ2-5, with 7 bases matching TRBD2. CDR3 size: 14 residues. With V trimmed by 6 bases and J by 5 bases, 9 bases remained unmatched. Looked up from germline, CDR1 is MNHEY and CDR2 is SVGAGI. The CDR3 spells CASRRRAGGETQYF. CDR3 nucleotide sequence: TGTGCCAGCAGACGCCGGGCCGGGGGGGAGACCCAGTACTTC.

V is TRBV2 and J is TRBJ2-2; D perhaps matches TRBD2 (5 bases). This CDR3 region has 13 residues. The V and J ends lost 5 bases and 4 bases respectively, with 8 bases between them. Germline CDR1 reads SNHLY; CDR2 reads FYNNEI. The CDR3 here is CASSWTRTGELFF. As DNA, the CDR3 is TGTGCCAGCAGTTGGACTCGCACCGGGGAGCTGTTTTTT.

The chain links TRBV7-6 to TRBJ2-2; the D gene is possibly TRBD2 (6 bases). This CDR3 region has 18 residues. The germline V gene has CDR1 SGHVS and CDR2 FNYEAQ. The germline V and J ends were trimmed by 3 bases and 4 bases, with 21 bases remaining between them. In DNA, the CDR3 is TGTGCCAGCAGCTTTATTTTCGGCGGGGCCGGGACCACCGGGGAGCTGTTTTTT. Translating it yields CASSFIFGGAGTTGELFF.

This clone was found once. The J gene is TRBJ2-5, the V gene TRBV5-1; the D gene is possibly TRBD2 (5 bases). Germline values: CDR1 SGHRS, CDR2 YFSETQ. V was pared by 0 bases and J by 5 bases, with 14 bases between. This CDR3 region has 15 residues. The CDR3 coding sequence is TGCGCCAGCAGCTTGGCCCCTAGCTCGGGGGAGACCCAGTACTTC. Residues: CASSLAPSSGETQYF.

This chain connects TRBV28 to TRBJ1-2; TRBD1 matches 7 bases. J was trimmed by 4 bases and V by 5 bases; bases with no gene match: 13. The CDR3 covers 16 residues. Germline values: CDR1 MDHEN, CDR2 SYDVKM. The CDR3 region has the DNA TGTGCCAGCAGTGACCCGACTCCGGGACAGTTCTATGGCTACACCTTC. This encodes CASSDPTPGQFYGYTF.

This rearrangement joins TRBV18 to TRBJ1-5; no firm D call. The CDR3 length is 13 residues. The V end was cut by 6 bases, the J end by 4 bases, with 10 bases between. Per the germline V gene, CDR1 is KGHSH and CDR2 is LQKENI. The CDR3 loop is CASSRTDNQPQHF. CDR3 DNA: TGTGCCAGCTCGAGGACTGATAATCAGCCCCAGCATTTT.

This clone has at least ten counts. The rearrangement uses TRBV11-3 and TRBJ2-7; D not resolved. This CDR3 has 13 amino acids. The ends were cut back, 5 bases at V and 7 bases at J, with 15 bases in the middle. Per germline, CDR1 SGHNT and CDR2 YENEEA. The DNA of the CDR3 is TGTGCCAGCAGCCTAATTTTCGAGGCAGAGCAGTACTTC. It specifies CASSLIFEAEQYF.

The chain recombines TRBV11-2 with TRBJ2-3; D perhaps matches TRBD2 (6 bases). The V gene lost 1 base and the J gene lost 4 bases, with 12 bases spanning the gap. This CDR3 contains 15 residues. Germline CDR1 reads SGHAT; CDR2 reads FQNNGV. In DNA form, the CDR3 reads TGTGCCAGCAGCTTAGTTAGGAGGGGACCAGATACGCAGTATTTT. Its protein is CASSLVRRGPDTQYF. The whole variable domain, filled in from reference TRBV11-2 and TRBJ2-3, reads EAGVAQSPRYKIIEKRQSVAFWCNPISGHATLYWYQQILGQGPKLLIQFQNNGVVDDSQLPKDRFSAERLKGVDSTLKIQPAKLEDSAVYLCASSLVRRGPDTQYFGPGTRLTVL.

J is TRBJ2-5 and V is TRBV21-1; the table names TRBD1, a call not compared with the DNA. TRBV21-1 is reported as a pseudogene. This CDR3 contains 16 residues. CDR3: CASSKGVQVCQETQYF. DNA for the CDR3: TGTGCCAGCAGCAAAGGCGTTCAGGTTTGCCAAGAGACCCAGTACTTC.

V gene TRBV27 combines with J gene TRBJ2-2, with D maybe TRBD1 (5 bases). Trimming cost V 3 bases and J 6 bases, with 8 bases left between them. The CDR3 consists of 13 residues. CDR1 is MNHEY and CDR2 is SMNVEV in the germline V gene (reference sequence). The CDR3 region is CASSFTGPGELFF. DNA for the CDR3: TGTGCCAGCAGTTTCACAGGCCCCGGGGAGCTGTTTTTT.

The chain links TRBV11-2 to TRBJ2-5; no clear D. Germline V gene lookup returns CDR1 SGHAT and CDR2 FQNNGV. The CDR3 sequence is 12 residues long. Trimming removed 5 bases from V and 0 bases from J, with 4 bases in between. The CDR3 region has the DNA TGTGCCAGCAGCGCGAACCAAGAGACCCAGTACTTC. Translated, it gives CASSANQETQYF.

This clone was recorded a few times. J is TRBJ1-5 and V is TRBV2; 7 bases align to TRBD1. V was pared by 8 bases and J by 7 bases, with 8 bases of the junction left unmatched. CDR3 size: 13 residues. Germline lookup yields CDR1 SNHLY and CDR2 FYNNEI. CDR3 nucleotides: TGTGCCAGCCGAGAGACAGGGCAACAGCCCCAGCATTTT. It yields the protein CASRETGQQPQHF.

This clone was recorded once. The CDR3 reads CASSLGVRSAGTF. The CDR3 DNA is TGTGCCAGCAGCTTAGGGGTCAGATCGGCGGGCACCTTC. This chain links TRBV7-9 with TRBJ1-2; D is unclear. The CDR3 contains 13 residues. Germline assignment: CDR1 SEHNR and CDR2 FQNEAQ (reference sequence). Between the trimmed V and J ends, which lost 1 base and 13 bases, there was a span of 16 bases.

J is TRBJ2-2 and V is TRBV6-1; D remains unclear. The germline V and J ends were trimmed by 7 bases and 0 bases, with 12 bases remaining between them. The CDR3 loop spans 15 amino acids. In germline, CDR1 is MNHNS, CDR2 SASEGT. The CDR3 nucleotides read TGTGCCAGCACGAAGACAACCCCGAACACCGGGGAGCTGTTTTTT. Amino acids: CASTKTTPNTGELFF.

The J gene is TRBJ2-7, the V gene TRBV1; the listed D gene, TRBD1, was not tested against the DNA. TRBV1 is described as a pseudogene. CDR3 length equals 16 residues. For the CDR3, the DNA is TGCACCAGCAGTCAGGTCGGTATGTACTCAACCTACGAGCAGTACTTC. It is translated as CTSSQVGMYSTYEQYF.

The gene calls are TRBV5-1 and TRBJ2-3, with no clear D. The CDR3 has 15 amino acids. Per germline, CDR1 SGHRS and CDR2 YFSETQ. V was pared by 0 bases and J by 0 bases, with 8 bases between. The chain's CDR3 is CASSLGGSSTDTQYF. The CDR3 region has the DNA TGCGCCAGCAGCTTGGGAGGATCTAGCACAGATACGCAGTATTTT.

V is TRBV5-8 and J is TRBJ1-5; 8 bases map to TRBD1. Germline V gene sequence: CDR1 SGHTS, CDR2 YDEGEE. The CDR3 is made up of 14 amino acids. Losses at the gene ends were 4 bases for V and 5 bases for J; bases not matched to a gene: 5. The CDR3 here is CASSQDRADQPQHF. The DNA of the CDR3 is TGTGCCAGCAGCCAGGACAGGGCCGATCAGCCCCAGCATTTT.